These 27 T cell receptor beta chains were sequenced from one sample in a study of T cells in Graves' hyperthyroidism and ophthalmopathy. TCR beta CDR3 regions were amplified from RNA. When the TCR CDR3 underwent first-round RT-PCR, the HTBI primer set was used. TCRdb fed the multiplex PCR reads into MiXCR, producing one record per CDR3 protein. Here the sample spans about 280,000 distinct CDR3 sequences, under 30% being singletons. Specimen: blood. These receptors were collected from a man aged 40-55 years with Graves' hyperthyroidism that later progressed to Graves' ophthalmopathy.

The sample holds many counts of this clonotype. CDR3 sequence reads: CASSVEGAGGYEQYF. The CDR3 DNA is TGTGCCAGCAGCGTAGAGGGAGCGGGGGGGTACGAGCAGTACTTC. This chain links TRBV9 with TRBJ2-7; the match to TRBD2 covers 10 bases. V gave up 0 bases and J gave up 4 bases; unmatched junction bases: 4. Germline V CDR1 and CDR2: SGDLS, YYNGEE. The CDR3 sequence is 15 residues long.

The CDR3 sequence is CSARDKLMNTEAFF. DNA for the CDR3: TGCAGTGCTAGAGATAAGCTTATGAACACTGAAGCTTTCTTT. The chain has TRBV20-1 and TRBJ1-1; no clear D gene. Germline CDR1 is DFQATT and CDR2 is SNEGSKA (reference sequence). The V end lost 0 bases, the J end lost 0 bases, and 8 bases lay between the germline ends. The CDR3 contains 14 residues.

The sample holds many counts of this clonotype. The J gene is TRBJ2-5, the V gene TRBV10-3, with D perhaps matching TRBD1 or TRBD2 (5 bases each). Trimming removed 10 bases at V and 2 bases at J, with 17 bases between. The V gene's germline CDR1 is ENHRY and CDR2 SYGVKD. The CDR3 contains 14 residues. The CDR3: CATGPNTLQETQYF. In DNA, the CDR3 is TGTGCCACGGGGCCTAACACGTTACAAGAGACCCAGTACTTC.

This clonotype was recorded at least ten times. J is TRBJ2-2 and V is TRBV7-9, with 11 bases that match TRBD2. Losses at the gene ends were 2 bases for V and 5 bases for J; bases not matched to a gene: 1. Germline CDR1 SEHNR, CDR2 FQNEAQ (reference sequence). There are 15 residues in the CDR3. The CDR3 loop is CASSLRLAGTGELFF. CDR3 DNA sequence: TGTGCCAGCAGCTTACGACTAGCGGGGACCGGGGAGCTGTTTTTT.

This clonotype was counted ten times or more. The V and J genes are TRBV6-5 and TRBJ2-7, with 15 bases identical to TRBD2. The CDR3 totals 17 residues. J was trimmed by 5 bases and V by 0 bases; bases with no gene match: 5. Germline assignment: CDR1 MNHEY and CDR2 SVGAGI. For the CDR3, the DNA is TGTGCCAGCAGTTACTCTGGACTAGCGGGAGGGCCAAACGAGCAGTACTTC. As protein: CASSYSGLAGGPNEQYF.

This clonotype was recorded a few times. V and J are TRBV20-1 and TRBJ2-7; no definite D call. The germline gives CDR1 DFQATT, CDR2 SNEGSKA (reference sequence). The CDR3 loop spans 11 amino acids. Trimming took 6 bases from V and 3 from J, leaving 9 bases between them. This CDR3 reads CSAPYGYEQYF. The CDR3 DNA follows: TGCAGTGCCCCCTATGGCTACGAGCAGTACTTC.

The chain couples TRBV12-3 or TRBV12-4 to TRBJ2-7, with 12 bases identical to TRBD1. This CDR3 has 17 amino acids. V trimming: 4 bases; J trimming: 6 bases; junction bases outside the gene matches: 13. The CDR3 DNA follows: TGTGCCAGCAGTTCGATCGCACCGGGACAGGGGGCAGCCGAGCAGTACTTC. Translation gives CASSSIAPGQGAAEQYF.

In its sample, this clonotype was seen many times. This chain joins TRBV6-5 and TRBJ1-3; no definite D call. Germline V gene lookup returns CDR1 MNHEY and CDR2 SVGAGI. The ends were cut back, 2 bases at V and 3 bases at J, with 5 bases in the middle. The CDR3 is 13 amino acids. The CDR3 protein is CASSYQVGNTIYF. DNA for the CDR3: TGTGCCAGCAGTTACCAGGTTGGAAACACCATATATTTT.

This clonotype was recorded many times. CDR3 in amino acids: CASSLGLGWDQPQHF. Here the CDR3 DNA reads TGTGCCAGCAGCTTAGGGCTGGGATGGGATCAGCCCCAGCATTTT. V usage is TRBV7-2 and J usage is TRBJ1-5; D not certain. Germline loops: CDR1 SGHTA, CDR2 FQGNSA. The V and J ends lost 1 base and 5 bases respectively, with 12 bases between them. This CDR3 is built from 15 residues. The whole variable domain, remainder taken from reference TRBV7-2 and TRBJ1-5, is GAGVSQSPSNKVTEKGKDVELRCDPISGHTALYWYRQSLGQGLEFLIYFQGNSAPDKSGLPSDRFSAERTGGSVSTLTIQRTQQEDSAVYLCASSLGLGWDQPQHFGDGTRLSIL.

The V and J genes are TRBV28 and TRBJ2-5, with 7 bases aligning to TRBD2. This CDR3 comprises 15 residues. Germline CDR1 and CDR2: MDHEN and SYDVKM. Trimming cost V 8 bases and J 5 bases; bases outside gene matches: 14. CDR3 amino acids: CASQALAYGQETQYF. The CDR3 nucleotides are TGTGCCAGCCAAGCACTAGCGTATGGGCAGGAGACCCAGTACTTC. Supplemented by reference TRBV28 and TRBJ2-5, the full variable domain reads DVKVTQSSRYLVKRTGEKVFLECVQDMDHENMFWYRQDPGLGLRLIYFSYDVKMKEKGDIPEGYSVSREKKERFSLILESASTNQTSMYLCASQALAYGQETQYFGPGTRLLVL.

This clonotype has at least ten counts. V is TRBV12-3 or TRBV12-4 and J is TRBJ2-7, with D hard to call. Trimming took off 6 bases at V and 3 bases at J, with 12 bases between the two ends. The CDR3 loop spans 13 amino acids. As DNA, the CDR3 is TGTGCCAGCAGCCCCTCGCCCATCTACGAGCAGTACTTC. Translating gives CASSPSPIYEQYF.

This sequence joins TRBV6-1 and TRBJ2-5; 13 bases are a match to TRBD2. The CDR3 contains 16 residues. CDR1 MNHNS and CDR2 SASEGT come from the germline V gene. With 8 bases clipped from V and 7 bases from J, the junction kept 13 bases outside the gene matches. The CDR3 nucleotides are TGTGCCAGCGGACCGGGACTAGCGGGGACTCAGGGGACCCAGTACTTC. Its translation: CASGPGLAGTQGTQYF.

This clonotype was found many times. The chain links TRBV13 to TRBJ2-5, with D tentatively TRBD1 (6 bases). This CDR3 has 15 amino acids. Germline loops: CDR1 PRHDT, CDR2 FYEKMQ (reference sequence). Trimming removed 5 bases at V and 1 base at J, with 14 bases between. This CDR3 reads CASSKRWGLQETQYF. DNA of the CDR3: TGTGCCAGCAGCAAACGTTGGGGGCTCCAAGAGACCCAGTACTTC.

This clonotype was counted a single time. The gene calls are TRBV6-5 and TRBJ1-1; 7 bases are a match to TRBD1. Germline CDR1 and CDR2: MNHEY and SVGAGI. Trimming cost V 7 bases and J 0 bases; bases outside gene matches: 8. The CDR3 consists of 15 residues. The CDR3 DNA follows: TGTGCCAGCAATTCCGGGACAGCCTTGAACACTGAAGCTTTCTTT. Protein product: CASNSGTALNTEAFF.

This clonotype was recorded at least ten times. V and J are TRBV12-3 or TRBV12-4 and TRBJ1-3, with 10 bases identical to TRBD1. J was trimmed by 3 bases and V by 5 bases; bases with no gene match: 4. The CDR3 has 15 residues. This CDR3 reads CASSRQGALGNTIYF. DNA of the CDR3: TGTGCCAGCAGTAGACAGGGGGCGCTTGGAAACACCATATATTTT.

The chain couples TRBV24-1 to TRBJ1-2, with TRBD1 identical over 8 bases. Looked up from germline, CDR1 is KGHDR and CDR2 is SFDVKD. V was pared by 6 bases and J by 2 bases, with 10 bases of the junction left unmatched. The CDR3 has 16 residues. In DNA form, the CDR3 reads TGTGCCACCAGTACAACTCGGACAGGGATAAACTATGGCTACACCTTC. Translated, it gives CATSTTRTGINYGYTF.

V and J are TRBV20-1 and TRBJ1-1; D is ambiguous. Germline lookup yields CDR1 DFQATT and CDR2 SNEGSKA (reference sequence). The CDR3 sequence is 13 residues long. Trimming cost V 0 bases and J 3 bases, with 8 bases left between them. CDR3: CSAREPKDTEAFF. The CDR3 DNA sequence: TGCAGTGCTAGAGAACCTAAAGACACTGAAGCTTTCTTT.

This clonotype was detected many times. The chain carries TRBV6-5 and TRBJ1-1; 9 bases are shared with TRBD1. J was trimmed by 5 bases and V by 6 bases; bases with no gene match: 4. The CDR3 consists of 13 residues. Germline V gene sequence: CDR1 MNHEY, CDR2 SVGAGI. The CDR3 loop is CASRRDRATEAFF. DNA of the CDR3: TGTGCCAGCAGGAGGGACAGGGCTACTGAAGCTTTCTTT.

V gene TRBV7-2 combines with J gene TRBJ2-4; D not certain. V shed 10 bases and J shed 4 bases, with 14 bases lying between them. CDR1 is SGHTA and CDR2 is FQGNSA in the germline V gene. The CDR3 is 13 residues long. CDR3 protein: CAILETGKNIQYF. DNA of the CDR3: TGTGCCATCCTGGAAACGGGTAAAAACATTCAGTACTTC.

The rearrangement joins TRBV27 to TRBJ2-7; D remains unclear. The V end lost 6 bases, the J end lost 6 bases, and 21 bases lay between the germline ends. The germline V gene encodes CDR1 MNHEY and CDR2 SMNVEV (reference sequence). The CDR3 has 15 residues. CDR3 coding DNA: TGTGCCAGCAGCTTTAAGATCGCTAGATCTCGCGAGCAGTACTTC. Encoded protein: CASSFKIARSREQYF.

This clonotype was observed at least ten times. The DNA of the CDR3 is TGTGCCAGCAGCGTAGGGCCAGGGGGAGAGGAGACCCAGTACTTC. It codes for CASSVGPGGEETQYF. The rearrangement joins TRBV9 to TRBJ2-5, with 7 bases matching TRBD1. The J segment lost 5 bases and the V segment lost 0 bases, leaving 7 bases of the junction unmatched. The CDR3 totals 15 residues. CDR1 and CDR2 (germline): SGDLS, YYNGEE.

This clonotype appeared many times. This chain links TRBV20-1 with TRBJ2-7; D is undetermined. The V gene lost 3 bases and the J gene lost 6 bases, with 18 bases spanning the gap. This CDR3 comprises 14 residues. In germline, CDR1 is DFQATT, CDR2 SNEGSKA (reference sequence). The CDR3 region is CSARWNRALGEQYF. The CDR3 DNA reads TGCAGTGCTAGGTGGAATAGGGCTTTAGGCGAGCAGTACTTC.

CDR3 DNA sequence: TGTGCCAGCACCTACCTAGTAGCGATACCGGACAGTGGTGGAGACTATGGCTACACCTTC. Residues: CASTYLVAIPDSGGDYGYTF. The V and J genes are TRBV13 and TRBJ1-2, with a weak D call TRBD1 (6 bases). Between the trimmed V and J ends, which lost 7 bases and 3 bases, there was a span of 33 bases. This CDR3 is built from 20 residues. CDR1 and CDR2 (germline): PRHDT, FYEKMQ (reference sequence).

The table lists this clonotype with many counts. The chain has TRBV12-3 or TRBV12-4 and TRBJ1-5; a weak D match, TRBD1 (6 bases). The length of the CDR3 is 15 residues. The V end was cut by 4 bases, the J end by 0 bases, with 10 bases between. The CDR3 loop reads CASSSRTASNQPQHF. CDR3 in DNA: TGTGCCAGCAGTTCCCGGACAGCTAGCAATCAGCCCCAGCATTTT.

This clonotype was recorded at least ten times. The V and J genes are TRBV6-1 and TRBJ1-2; D unresolved. The CDR3 consists of 14 residues. Trimming took 10 bases from V and 0 from J, leaving 15 bases between them. Germline lookup yields CDR1 MNHNS and CDR2 SASEGT. DNA of the CDR3: TGTGCCACTCTGGGATTAGAGTCTAACTATGGCTACACCTTC. It codes for CATLGLESNYGYTF.

V usage is TRBV28 and J usage is TRBJ2-2; D is undetermined. The germline V gene encodes CDR1 MDHEN and CDR2 SYDVKM. The CDR3 has 14 amino acids. With 3 bases removed from V and 7 bases from J, the gap between germline ends came to 12 bases. CDR3 in DNA: TGTGCCAGCAGTTTGTCCGGTTATGACGGGGAGCTGTTTTTT. The encoded protein is CASSLSGYDGELFF.

This clonotype was seen ten or more times. J is TRBJ2-7 and V is TRBV6-1; 7 bases match TRBD1. Germline V CDR1 and CDR2: MNHNS, SASEGT. The ends lost 6 bases at V and 0 bases at J; junction bases unmatched: 2. There are 13 residues in the CDR3. The CDR3 is CASRTGSSYEQYF. In DNA form, the CDR3 reads TGTGCCAGCAGGACAGGGAGCTCCTACGAGCAGTACTTC.